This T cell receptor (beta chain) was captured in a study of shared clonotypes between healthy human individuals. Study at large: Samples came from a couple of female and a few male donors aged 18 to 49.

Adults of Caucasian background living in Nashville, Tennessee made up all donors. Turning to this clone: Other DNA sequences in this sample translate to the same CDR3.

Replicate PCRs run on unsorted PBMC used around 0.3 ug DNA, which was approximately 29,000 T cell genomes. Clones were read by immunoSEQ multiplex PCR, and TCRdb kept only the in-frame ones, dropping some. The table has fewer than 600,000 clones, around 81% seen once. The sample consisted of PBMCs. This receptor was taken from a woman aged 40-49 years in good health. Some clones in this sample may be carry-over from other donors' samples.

The CDR3 here is CASSLEGTSGRYHNEQFF. In DNA, the CDR3 is TGTGCCAGCAGCTTAGAAGGGACTAGCGGGAGGTACCACAATGAGCAGTTCTTC. The chain couples TRBV7-9 to TRBJ2-1; the match to TRBD2 covers 15 bases. V lost 1 base to trimming and J lost 5 bases; unmatched junction nucleotides: 6. Germline lookup yields CDR1 SEHNR and CDR2 FQNEAQ (reference sequence). This CDR3 has 18 amino acids.